The 17 T cell receptor beta chains presented below share a single source sample, sequenced in a study of vaccination effects on CD4 cells after COVID-19. Cultured cells yielded isolated CD4+ T cells after more than nine days. It was two doses of either the BNT162b2 or mRNA-1273 vaccine that participants received. Measured with immunoSEQ multiplex PCR; TCRdb has only the in-frame clones, and not every one. The table shows 70,000 or so clones, with around 73% occurring only once. Their cognate antigens are unknown. Specimen: CD4+ T cells from PBMCs cultured without peptide, collected after COVID-19 vaccination. Receptors originate from a human donor who received a COVID-19 vaccine.

This chain uses TRBV2 with TRBJ1-6; D is perhaps TRBD1 (6 bases). Trimming took 9 bases from V and 0 from J, leaving 15 bases between them. The germline CDR1 and CDR2 sequences are SNHLY and FYNNEI. The CDR3 contains 16 residues. DNA for the CDR3: TGTGCCAGTCAATGGGGGGCAAGCTCCTATAATTCACCCCTCCACTTT. Its translation: CASQWGASSYNSPLHF. Together with reference TRBV2 and TRBJ1-6, the CDR3 gives the full variable domain: EPEVTQTPSHQVTQMGQEVILRCVPISNHLYFYWYRQILGQKVEFLVSFYNNEISEKSEIFDDQFSVERPDGSNFTLKIRSTKLEDSAMYFCASQWGASSYNSPLHFGNGTRLTVT.

The J gene is TRBJ1-2, the V gene TRBV7-8; TRBD1 matches 8 bases. From germline, CDR1 is SGHVS and CDR2 FQNEAQ. The CDR3 is 14 amino acids. Losses at the gene ends were 5 bases for V and 7 bases for J; bases not matched to a gene: 9. CDR3 nucleotide sequence: TGTGCCAGCAGCGCCAGGGGGCCCCTCACTGGCTACACCTTC. Translation gives CASSARGPLTGYTF.

The chain links TRBV7-2 to TRBJ2-1, with 9 bases aligning to TRBD1. After removal of 4 bases from V and 6 bases from J, the junction contained 1 base not matched to a gene. The length of the CDR3 is 13 residues. Per germline, CDR1 SGHTA and CDR2 FQGNSA. CDR3: CASSWDRANEQFF. The CDR3 region has the DNA TGTGCCAGCAGCTGGGACAGGGCCAATGAGCAGTTCTTC. The full variable domain, completed using reference TRBV7-2 and TRBJ2-1, is GAGVSQSPSNKVTEKGKDVELRCDPISGHTALYWYRQSLGQGLEFLIYFQGNSAPDKSGLPSDRFSAERTGGSVSTLTIQRTQQEDSAVYLCASSWDRANEQFFGPGTRLTVL.

V gene TRBV6-5 combines with J gene TRBJ2-7, with 9 nucleotides matching TRBD1. The germline V gene has CDR1 MNHEY and CDR2 SVGAGI. Trimming at V came to 8 bases and at J to 4 bases, leaving 6 bases not matched to a gene. The CDR3 loop spans 13 amino acids. CDR3 nucleotide sequence: TGTGCCAGCTGCCGACAGGGGGGTTACGAGCAGTACGTC. Its protein product is CASCRQGGYEQYV.

This chain connects TRBV18 to TRBJ2-1; 7 nucleotides line up with TRBD2. Trimming at V came to 3 bases and at J to 4 bases, leaving 12 bases not matched to a gene. Germline-derived CDR1 and CDR2 are KGHSH and LQKENI. The CDR3 contains 17 residues. The CDR3 protein is CASSPLPPQRGYNEQFF. The DNA of the CDR3 is TGTGCCAGCTCACCTCTTCCGCCCCAGCGGGGATACAATGAGCAGTTCTTC.

This clone is a singleton in its sample. The V call is TRBV28, the J call TRBJ2-2; 10 nucleotides line up with TRBD1. V trimming: 8 bases; J trimming: 2 bases; junction bases outside the gene matches: 11. CDR3 length equals 17 residues. Germline CDR1 MDHEN, CDR2 SYDVKM. In nucleotides, the CDR3 is TGTGCCAGCGACAACGACCGGGACAGGGGAAACACCGGGGAGCTGTTTTTT. It is translated as CASDNDRDRGNTGELFF.

The chain couples TRBV18 to TRBJ1-5; D may be TRBD1 (5 bases). Trimming cost V 3 bases and J 0 bases, with 9 bases left between them. CDR3 length: 15 amino acids. The germline CDR1 and CDR2 sequences are KGHSH and LQKENI. The CDR3 protein is CASSPGQGSNQPQHF. For the CDR3, the DNA is TGTGCCAGCTCACCCGGCCAGGGTAGCAATCAGCCCCAGCATTTT.

The rearrangement uses TRBV12-3 or TRBV12-4 and TRBJ1-4, with D possibly TRBD1 on 5 matching bases. Trimming left V 6 bases short and J 8 bases short, with 13 bases between. The CDR3 has 13 residues. CDR3 in DNA: TGTGCCAGCAGGGTCTGGGGGAGGGAAAAACTGTTTTTT. Amino acid sequence: CASRVWGREKLFF.

The rearrangement uses TRBV4-2 and TRBJ2-4; 11 bases are shared with TRBD1. The germline CDR1 and CDR2 sequences are LGHNA and YNFKEQ. CDR3 length equals 15 residues. J gave up 9 bases and V 5 bases, and 9 bases lay outside the gene matches. The CDR3 sequence is CASSSGTGGVFIQYF. As DNA, the CDR3 is TGTGCCAGCAGCTCAGGGACAGGGGGTGTGTTCATTCAGTACTTC.

This clone has only one observation. The rearrangement links TRBV18 to TRBJ1-2; D is possibly TRBD1 (5 bases). Trimming removed 6 bases at V and 3 bases at J, with 17 bases between. Germline loops: CDR1 KGHSH, CDR2 LQKENI. The length of the CDR3 is 15 residues. DNA of the CDR3: TGTGCCAGCTCCCCAAGCGGGGGGTCCGACTATGGCTACACCTTC. It yields the protein CASSPSGGSDYGYTF.

The chain carries TRBV6-5 and TRBJ2-3; the D is unclear. Per the germline V gene, CDR1 is MNHEY and CDR2 is SVGAGI. The CDR3 contains 14 residues. Trimming took 0 bases from V and 6 from J, leaving 10 bases between them. CDR3 coding DNA: TGTGCCAGCAGTTACTCGAATTTCATGGATACGCAGTATTTT. This encodes CASSYSNFMDTQYF.

V usage is TRBV28 and J usage is TRBJ1-3; 8 bases fit TRBD1. The germline V gene has CDR1 MDHEN and CDR2 SYDVKM. The length of the CDR3 is 13 residues. The V gene end was trimmed by 9 bases and the J gene end by 5 bases; junction bases not matched to a gene: 6. CDR3 bases: TGTGCCAGTAGAAGACAGGGGAGAAACACCATATATTTT. This sequence encodes CASRRQGRNTIYF.

This clone was seen only once. J is TRBJ2-3 and V is TRBV7-2, with 8 bases that match TRBD2. The J segment lost 6 bases and the V segment lost 0 bases, leaving 11 bases of the junction unmatched. Germline values: CDR1 SGHTA, CDR2 FQGNSA. CDR3 length equals 17 residues. The DNA for the CDR3 is TGTGCCAGCAGCTTAGCGTATCCCGGGGGGGGTTCTGATACGCAGTATTTT. Its translation: CASSLAYPGGGSDTQYF.

This clone was counted a few times. CDR3 protein: CASSRAGGAYGYTF. In nucleotides, the CDR3 is TGTGCCAGTAGTAGGGCAGGGGGTGCTTATGGCTACACCTTC. The chain combines TRBV19 with TRBJ1-2; 7 bases fit TRBD1. The CDR3 loop spans 14 amino acids. Germline CDR1 and CDR2: LNHDA and SQIVND (reference sequence). The junction had 7 bases not matched to a gene; V was cut back by 4 bases and J by 5 bases.

This clone was picked up a small number of times. V and J are TRBV30 and TRBJ2-3, with a weak D call TRBD1 (5 bases). Germline-derived CDR1 and CDR2 are GTSNPN and SVGIG (reference sequence). The CDR3 runs 12 residues. V was clipped by 4 bases and J by 3 bases, with 8 bases between them. CDR3 nucleotides: TGTGCCTGGATGGGGCAAACAGATACGCAGTATTTT. This translates into CAWMGQTDTQYF.

The rearrangement uses TRBV4-1 and TRBJ2-6, with D possibly matching TRBD2 (5 bases). The length of the CDR3 is 15 residues. The V end was cut by 7 bases, the J end by 0 bases, with 10 bases between. Germline CDR1 and CDR2: MGHRA and YSYEKL. CDR3 in amino acids: CASTPTSSGANVLTF. Written as DNA, the CDR3 is TGCGCCAGCACCCCAACTAGCTCTGGGGCCAACGTCCTGACTTTC.

The chain uses TRBV30 and TRBJ1-5; D call uncertain. Between the trimmed V and J ends, which lost 2 bases and 0 bases, there was a span of 26 bases. The CDR3 runs to 20 residues. Germline assignment: CDR1 GTSNPN and CDR2 SVGIG (reference sequence). The CDR3 loop is CAWSRGTRAQLGYSNQPQHF. For the CDR3, the DNA is TGTGCCTGGAGTCGAGGAACCCGGGCTCAACTGGGGTATAGCAATCAGCCCCAGCATTTT.